Described below is a single T cell receptor (beta chain) sequence and its context. The source of the sample is a study of blood T cell repertoires in COVID-19. Study-level information: Samples representing acute and convalescent COVID-19 were sourced from the United States, Italy and Spain. Sample material is recorded as cDNA or gDNA derived from T cells, B-cell-depleted T cells, or PBMCs.

Per the germline V gene, CDR1 is SGDLS and CDR2 is YYNGEE. The CDR3 spans 15 residues. Trimming took off 3 bases at V and 3 bases at J, with 13 bases between the two ends. Source study methods: Amplified reference gene primers provided the basis for estimating nucleated cell counts. Here immunoSEQ multiplex PCR was the method, and the copy in TCRdb shows in-frame clones only, minus some. V and J calls and clone size are those listed in that table; D and trimming were worked out from the DNA. This table holds around 370,000 clones, 90% to 95% found once. The chain combines TRBV9 with TRBJ1-3, with D perhaps matching TRBD1 (6 bases). Material: peripheral blood. The receptor was derived from a woman between 18 and 29 years old who had recovered from COVID-19. This CDR3 reads CASSAHRVNGNTIYF. In nucleotides, the CDR3 is TGTGCCAGCAGCGCCCACAGGGTAAATGGAAACACCATATATTTT.